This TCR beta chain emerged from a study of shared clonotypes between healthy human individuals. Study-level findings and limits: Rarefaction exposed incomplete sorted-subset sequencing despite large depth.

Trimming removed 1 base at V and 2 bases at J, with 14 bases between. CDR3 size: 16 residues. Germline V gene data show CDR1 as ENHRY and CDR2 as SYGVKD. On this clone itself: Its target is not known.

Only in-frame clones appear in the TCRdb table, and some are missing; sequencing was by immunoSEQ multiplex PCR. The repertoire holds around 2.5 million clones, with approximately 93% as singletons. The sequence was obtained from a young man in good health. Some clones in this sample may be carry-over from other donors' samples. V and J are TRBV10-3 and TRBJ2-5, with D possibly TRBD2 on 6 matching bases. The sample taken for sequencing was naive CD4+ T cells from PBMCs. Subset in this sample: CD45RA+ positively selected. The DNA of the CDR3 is TGTGCCATCAGTGAGTTCGCTTCCGCGGGGCAAGAGACCCAGTACTTC. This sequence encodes CAISEFASAGQETQYF.